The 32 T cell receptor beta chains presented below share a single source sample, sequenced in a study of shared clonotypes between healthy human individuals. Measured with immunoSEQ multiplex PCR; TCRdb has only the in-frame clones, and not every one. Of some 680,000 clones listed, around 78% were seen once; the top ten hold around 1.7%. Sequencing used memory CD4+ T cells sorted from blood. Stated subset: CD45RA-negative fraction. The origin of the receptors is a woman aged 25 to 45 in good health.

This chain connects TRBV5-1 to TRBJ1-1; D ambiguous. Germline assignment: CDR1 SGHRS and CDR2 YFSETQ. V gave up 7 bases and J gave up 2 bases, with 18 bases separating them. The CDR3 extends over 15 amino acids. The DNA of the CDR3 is TGCGCCAGCCGGTTTTCTGACACCTCCAACACTGAAGCTTTCTTT. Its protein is CASRFSDTSNTEAFF.

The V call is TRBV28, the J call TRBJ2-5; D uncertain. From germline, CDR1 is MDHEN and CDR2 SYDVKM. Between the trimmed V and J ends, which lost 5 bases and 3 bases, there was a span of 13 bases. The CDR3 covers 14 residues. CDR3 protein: CASSRGWAKETQYF. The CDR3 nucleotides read TGTGCCAGCAGTCGCGGTTGGGCGAAAGAGACCCAGTACTTC.

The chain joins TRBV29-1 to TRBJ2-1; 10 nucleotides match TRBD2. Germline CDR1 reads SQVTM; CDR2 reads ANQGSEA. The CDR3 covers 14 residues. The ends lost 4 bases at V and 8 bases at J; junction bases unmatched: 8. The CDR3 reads CSVVTSGRGYEQFF. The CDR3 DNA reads TGCAGCGTTGTTACCAGCGGGAGGGGTTATGAGCAGTTCTTC.

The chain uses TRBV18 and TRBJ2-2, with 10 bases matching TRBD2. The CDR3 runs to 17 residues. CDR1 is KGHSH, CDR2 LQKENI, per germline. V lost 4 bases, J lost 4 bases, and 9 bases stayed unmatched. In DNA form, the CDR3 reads TGTGCCAGCTCACAGGCTAGCGGGAGCTGGGGCACCGGGGAGCTGTTTTTT. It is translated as CASSQASGSWGTGELFF.

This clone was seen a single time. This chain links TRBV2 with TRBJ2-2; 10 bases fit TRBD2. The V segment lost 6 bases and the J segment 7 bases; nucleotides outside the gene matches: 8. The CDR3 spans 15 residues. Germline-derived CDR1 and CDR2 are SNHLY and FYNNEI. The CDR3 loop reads CASRGLAGVVGELFF. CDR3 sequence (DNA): TGTGCCAGCAGGGGGCTAGCGGGAGTCGTCGGGGAGCTGTTTTTT.

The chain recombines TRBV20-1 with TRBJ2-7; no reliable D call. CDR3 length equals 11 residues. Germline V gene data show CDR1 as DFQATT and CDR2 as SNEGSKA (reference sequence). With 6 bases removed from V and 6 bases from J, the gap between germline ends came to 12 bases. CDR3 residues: CSAPKGSEQYF. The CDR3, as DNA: TGCAGTGCCCCCAAGGGAAGCGAGCAGTACTTC.

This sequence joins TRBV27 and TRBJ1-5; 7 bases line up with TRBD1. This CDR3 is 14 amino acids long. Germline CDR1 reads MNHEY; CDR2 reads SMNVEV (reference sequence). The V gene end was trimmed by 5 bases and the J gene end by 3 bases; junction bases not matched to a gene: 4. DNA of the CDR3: TGTGCCAGCAGTGTGGGACAGATCAATCAGCCCCAGCATTTT. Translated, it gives CASSVGQINQPQHF.

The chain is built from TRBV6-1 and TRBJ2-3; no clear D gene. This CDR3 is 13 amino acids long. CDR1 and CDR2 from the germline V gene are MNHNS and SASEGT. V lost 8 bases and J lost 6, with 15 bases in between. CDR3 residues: CASEVAYSDTQYF. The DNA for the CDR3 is TGTGCCAGCGAAGTTGCCTATTCTGATACGCAGTATTTT.

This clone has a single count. The CDR3 DNA reads TGTGCCAGCATCGGGGGTAATGAAAAACTGTTTTTT. Its protein product is CASIGGNEKLFF. This chain joins TRBV28 and TRBJ1-4; a weak D match, TRBD1 (5 bases). V lost 7 bases to trimming and J lost 4 bases, with 7 bases between them. CDR1 and CDR2 (germline): MDHEN, SYDVKM. The CDR3 covers 12 residues.

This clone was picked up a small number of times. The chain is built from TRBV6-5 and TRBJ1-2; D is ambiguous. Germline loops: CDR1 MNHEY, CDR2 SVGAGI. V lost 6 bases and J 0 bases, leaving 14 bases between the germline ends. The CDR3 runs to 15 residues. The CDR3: CASSPATRANYGYTF. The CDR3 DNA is TGTGCCAGCAGCCCCGCGACGAGAGCTAACTATGGCTACACCTTC.

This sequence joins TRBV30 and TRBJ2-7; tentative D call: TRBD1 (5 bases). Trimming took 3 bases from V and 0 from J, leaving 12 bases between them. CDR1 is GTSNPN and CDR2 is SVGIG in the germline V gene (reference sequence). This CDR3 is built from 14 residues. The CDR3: CAWRKTEDSYEQYF. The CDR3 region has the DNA TGTGCCTGGAGGAAGACAGAGGACTCCTACGAGCAGTACTTC.

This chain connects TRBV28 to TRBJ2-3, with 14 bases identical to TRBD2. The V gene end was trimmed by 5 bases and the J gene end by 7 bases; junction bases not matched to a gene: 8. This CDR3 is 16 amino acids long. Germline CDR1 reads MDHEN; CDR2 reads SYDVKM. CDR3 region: CASSPPGLAGANTQYF. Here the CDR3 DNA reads TGTGCCAGCAGTCCACCGGGACTAGCGGGAGCGAATACGCAGTATTTT.

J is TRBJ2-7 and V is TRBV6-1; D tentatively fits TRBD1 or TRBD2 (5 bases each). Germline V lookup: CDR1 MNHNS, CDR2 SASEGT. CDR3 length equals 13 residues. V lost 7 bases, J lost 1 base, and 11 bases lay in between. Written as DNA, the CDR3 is TGTGCCAGCACTCGGGACGTGTCCTACGAGCAGTACTTC. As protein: CASTRDVSYEQYF.

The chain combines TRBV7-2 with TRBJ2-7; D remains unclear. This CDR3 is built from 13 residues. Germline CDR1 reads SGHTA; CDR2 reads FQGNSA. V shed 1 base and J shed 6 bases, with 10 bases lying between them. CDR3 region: CASSLGSIGEQYF. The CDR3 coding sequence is TGTGCCAGCAGCTTAGGTTCGATCGGCGAGCAGTACTTC.

DNA of the CDR3: TGTGCCAGCAGTGTACTGTGGGCACGGGGGGAAAAACTGTTTTTT. Residues: CASSVLWARGEKLFF. This chain links TRBV28 with TRBJ1-4; D might be TRBD1 (5 bases). Deletions cut 5 bases from V and 8 bases from J, with 18 bases between. The CDR3 sequence is 15 residues long. Germline CDR1 is MDHEN and CDR2 is SYDVKM.

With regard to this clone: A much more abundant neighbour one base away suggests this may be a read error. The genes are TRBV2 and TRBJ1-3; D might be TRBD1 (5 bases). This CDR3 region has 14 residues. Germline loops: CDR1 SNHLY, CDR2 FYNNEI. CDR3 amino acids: CASTPQGAGNAIYF. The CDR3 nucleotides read TGTGCCAGCACGCCGCAGGGAGCTGGAAACGCCATATATTTT. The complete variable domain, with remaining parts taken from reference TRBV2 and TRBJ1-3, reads EPEVTQTPSHQVTQMGQEVILRCVPISNHLYFYWYRQILGQKVEFLVSFYNNEISEKSEIFDDQFSVERPDGSNFTLKIRSTKLEDSAMYFCASTPQGAGNAIYFGEGSWLTVV.

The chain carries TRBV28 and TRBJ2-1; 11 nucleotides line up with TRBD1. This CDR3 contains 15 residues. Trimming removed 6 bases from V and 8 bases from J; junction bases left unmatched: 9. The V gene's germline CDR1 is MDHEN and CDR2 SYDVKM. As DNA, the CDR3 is TGTGCCAGCAGCCACTCCGGGACAGGGGGGGATGAGCAGTTCTTC. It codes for CASSHSGTGGDEQFF.

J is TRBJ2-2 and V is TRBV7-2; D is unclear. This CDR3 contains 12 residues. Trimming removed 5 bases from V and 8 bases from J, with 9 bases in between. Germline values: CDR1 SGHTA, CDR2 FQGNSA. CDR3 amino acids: CASSAFWGELFF. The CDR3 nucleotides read TGTGCCAGCAGCGCATTTTGGGGGGAGCTGTTTTTT.

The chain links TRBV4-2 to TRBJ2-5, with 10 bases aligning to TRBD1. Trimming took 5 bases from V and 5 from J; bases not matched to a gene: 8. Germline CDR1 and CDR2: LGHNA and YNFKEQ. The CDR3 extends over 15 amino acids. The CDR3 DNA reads TGTGCCAGCAGCGCCGGGGACAGGGGTGTCGAGACCCAGTACTTC. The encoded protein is CASSAGDRGVETQYF.

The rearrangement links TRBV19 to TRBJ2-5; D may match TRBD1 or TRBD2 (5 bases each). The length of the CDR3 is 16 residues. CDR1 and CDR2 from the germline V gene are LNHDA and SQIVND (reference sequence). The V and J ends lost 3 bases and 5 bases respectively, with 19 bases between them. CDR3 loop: CASSISIHRGRETQYF. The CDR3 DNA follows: TGTGCCAGTAGTATTTCGATACACCGGGGCCGGGAGACCCAGTACTTC.

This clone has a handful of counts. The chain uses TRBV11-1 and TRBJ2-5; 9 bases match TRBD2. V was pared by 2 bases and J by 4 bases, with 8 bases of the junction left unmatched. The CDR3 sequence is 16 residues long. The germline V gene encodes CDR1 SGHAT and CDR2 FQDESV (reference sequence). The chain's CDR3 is CASSLSRLAVTETQYF. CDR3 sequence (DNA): TGTGCCAGCAGCTTAAGTCGACTAGCGGTAACAGAGACCCAGTACTTC.

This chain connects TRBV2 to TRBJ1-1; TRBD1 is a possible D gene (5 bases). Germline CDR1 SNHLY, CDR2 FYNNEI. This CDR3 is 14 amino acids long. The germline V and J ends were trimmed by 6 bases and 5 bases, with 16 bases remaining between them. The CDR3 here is CASRGQTGLTEAFF. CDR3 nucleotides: TGTGCCAGCAGGGGTCAGACGGGACTTACTGAAGCTTTCTTT.

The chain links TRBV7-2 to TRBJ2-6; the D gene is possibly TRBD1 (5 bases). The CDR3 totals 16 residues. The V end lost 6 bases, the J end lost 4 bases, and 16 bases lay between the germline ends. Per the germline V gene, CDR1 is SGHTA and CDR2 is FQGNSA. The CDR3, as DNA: TGTGCCAGCAGTAGGGGCCAAGACAGAGGGGCCAACGTCCTGACTTTC. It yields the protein CASSRGQDRGANVLTF.

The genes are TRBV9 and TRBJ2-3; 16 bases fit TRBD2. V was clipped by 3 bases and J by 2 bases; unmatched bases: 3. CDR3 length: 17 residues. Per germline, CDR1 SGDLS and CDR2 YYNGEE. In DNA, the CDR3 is TGTGCCAGCAGCGAGGGACTAGCGGGAGGGAACACAGATACGCAGTATTTT. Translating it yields CASSEGLAGGNTDTQYF.

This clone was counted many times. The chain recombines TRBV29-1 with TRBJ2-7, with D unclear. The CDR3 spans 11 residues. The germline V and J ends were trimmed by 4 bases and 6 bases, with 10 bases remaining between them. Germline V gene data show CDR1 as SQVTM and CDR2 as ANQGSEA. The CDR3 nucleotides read TGCAGCGTTGCATGGGATCTCGAGCAGTACTTC. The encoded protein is CSVAWDLEQYF.

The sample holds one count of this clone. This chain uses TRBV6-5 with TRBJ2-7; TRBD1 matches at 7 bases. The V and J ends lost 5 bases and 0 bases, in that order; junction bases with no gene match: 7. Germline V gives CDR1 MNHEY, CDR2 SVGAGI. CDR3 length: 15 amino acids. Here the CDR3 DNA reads TGTGCCAGCAGTAACAGGGGTCAGAGCTCCTACGAGCAGTACTTC. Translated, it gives CASSNRGQSSYEQYF.

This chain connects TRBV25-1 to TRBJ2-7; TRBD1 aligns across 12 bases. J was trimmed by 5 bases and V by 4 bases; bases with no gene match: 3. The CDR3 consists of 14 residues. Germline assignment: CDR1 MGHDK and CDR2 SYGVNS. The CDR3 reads CASSAGQGAHEQYF. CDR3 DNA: TGTGCCAGCAGTGCGGGACAGGGGGCCCACGAGCAGTACTTC.

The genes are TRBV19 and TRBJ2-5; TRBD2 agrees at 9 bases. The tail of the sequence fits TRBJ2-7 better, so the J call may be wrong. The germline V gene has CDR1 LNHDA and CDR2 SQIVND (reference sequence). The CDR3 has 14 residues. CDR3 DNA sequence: TGTGCCAGTCAAAGTAGCGGGAGCTCCTACGAGCAGTACTTC. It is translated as CASQSSGSSYEQYF.

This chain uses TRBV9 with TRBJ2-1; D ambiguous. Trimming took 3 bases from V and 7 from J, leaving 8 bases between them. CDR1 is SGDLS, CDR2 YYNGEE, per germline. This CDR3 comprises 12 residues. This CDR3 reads CASSADLNEQFF. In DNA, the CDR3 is TGTGCCAGCAGCGCGGACCTTAATGAGCAGTTCTTC.

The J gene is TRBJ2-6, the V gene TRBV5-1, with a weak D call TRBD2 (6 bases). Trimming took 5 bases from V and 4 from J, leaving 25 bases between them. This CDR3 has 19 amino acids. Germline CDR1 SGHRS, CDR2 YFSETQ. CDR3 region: CASSRTLNSVAEGANVLTF. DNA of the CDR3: TGCGCCAGCAGTCGGACACTCAACTCCGTAGCGGAGGGGGCCAACGTCCTGACTTTC. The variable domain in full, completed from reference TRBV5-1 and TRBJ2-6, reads KAGVTQTPRYLIKTRGQQVTLSCSPISGHRSVSWYQQTPGQGLQFLFEYFSETQRNKGNFPGRFSGRQFSNSRSEMNVSTLELGDSALYLCASSRTLNSVAEGANVLTFGAGSRLTVL.

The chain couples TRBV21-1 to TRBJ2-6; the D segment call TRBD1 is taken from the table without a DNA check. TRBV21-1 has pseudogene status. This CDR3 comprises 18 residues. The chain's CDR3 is CASSNRGQGLSGANVLTF. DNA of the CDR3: TGTGCCAGCAGCAATCGCGGACAGGGCCTTTCTGGGGCCAACGTCCTGACTTTC.

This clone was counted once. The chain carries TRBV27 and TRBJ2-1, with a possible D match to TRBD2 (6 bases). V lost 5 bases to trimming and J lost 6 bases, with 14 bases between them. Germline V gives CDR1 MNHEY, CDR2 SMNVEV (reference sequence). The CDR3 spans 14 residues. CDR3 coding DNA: TGTGCCAGCAGTCCAACCGGGACTCGCAATGAGCAGTTCTTC. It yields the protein CASSPTGTRNEQFF.